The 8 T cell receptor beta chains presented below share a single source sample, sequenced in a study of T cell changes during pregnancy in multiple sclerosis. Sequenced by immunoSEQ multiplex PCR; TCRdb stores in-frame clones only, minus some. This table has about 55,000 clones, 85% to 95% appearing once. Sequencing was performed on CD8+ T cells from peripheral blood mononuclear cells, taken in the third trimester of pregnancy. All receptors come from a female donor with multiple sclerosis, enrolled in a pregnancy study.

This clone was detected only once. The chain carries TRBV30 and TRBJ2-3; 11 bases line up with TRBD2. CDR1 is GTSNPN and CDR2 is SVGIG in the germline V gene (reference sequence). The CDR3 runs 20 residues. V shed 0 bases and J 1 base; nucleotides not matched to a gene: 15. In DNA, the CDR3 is TGTGCCTGGAGTGTACGGTGGAAACTAGCGGGAGCGGTGGGCACAGATACGCAGTATTTT. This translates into CAWSVRWKLAGAVGTDTQYF.

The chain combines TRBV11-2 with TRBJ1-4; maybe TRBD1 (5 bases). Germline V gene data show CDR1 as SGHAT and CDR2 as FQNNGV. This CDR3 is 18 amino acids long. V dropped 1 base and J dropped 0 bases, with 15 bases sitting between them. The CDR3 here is CASSLVFGALATNEKLFF. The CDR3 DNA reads TGTGCCAGCAGCTTAGTGTTTGGGGCGCTTGCAACTAATGAAAAACTGTTTTTT.

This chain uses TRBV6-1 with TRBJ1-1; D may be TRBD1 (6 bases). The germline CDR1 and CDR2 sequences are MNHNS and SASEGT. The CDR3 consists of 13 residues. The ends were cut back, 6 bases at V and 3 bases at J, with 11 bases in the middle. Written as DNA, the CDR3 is TGTGCCAGCAGAGGGGGGGCGTACACTGAAGCTTTCTTT. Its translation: CASRGGAYTEAFF.

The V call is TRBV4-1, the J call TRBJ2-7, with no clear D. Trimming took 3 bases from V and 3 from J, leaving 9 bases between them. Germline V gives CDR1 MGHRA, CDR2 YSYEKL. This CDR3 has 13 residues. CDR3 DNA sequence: TGCGCCAGCAGCCAGACTCCCGGCTACGAGCAGTACTTC. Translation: CASSQTPGYEQYF.

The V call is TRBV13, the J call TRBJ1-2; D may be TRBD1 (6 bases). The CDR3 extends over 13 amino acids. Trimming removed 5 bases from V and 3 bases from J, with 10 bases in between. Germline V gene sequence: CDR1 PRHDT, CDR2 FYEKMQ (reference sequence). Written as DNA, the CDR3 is TGTGCCAGCAGCCCACAGGGAGACTATGGCTACACCTTC. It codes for CASSPQGDYGYTF.

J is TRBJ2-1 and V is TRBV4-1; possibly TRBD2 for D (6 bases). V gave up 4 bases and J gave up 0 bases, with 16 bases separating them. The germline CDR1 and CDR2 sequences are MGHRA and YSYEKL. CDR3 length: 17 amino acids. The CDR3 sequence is CASSPRTSQSSYNEQFF. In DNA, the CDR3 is TGCGCCAGCAGCCCACGCACTAGCCAGAGCTCCTACAATGAGCAGTTCTTC.

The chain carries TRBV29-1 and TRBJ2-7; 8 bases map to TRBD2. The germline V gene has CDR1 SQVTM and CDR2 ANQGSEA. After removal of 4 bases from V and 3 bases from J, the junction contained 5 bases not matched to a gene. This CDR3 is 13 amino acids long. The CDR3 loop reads CSVAGGGFYEQYF. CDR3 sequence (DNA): TGCAGCGTTGCGGGAGGGGGATTCTACGAGCAGTACTTC.

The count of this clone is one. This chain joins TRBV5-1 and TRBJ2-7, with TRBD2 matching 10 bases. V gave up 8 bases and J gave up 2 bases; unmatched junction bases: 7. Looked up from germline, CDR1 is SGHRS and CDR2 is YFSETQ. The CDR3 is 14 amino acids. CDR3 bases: TGCGCCAGTGCAAATAGCGGGAGGACCTACGAGCAGTACTTC. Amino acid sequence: CASANSGRTYEQYF.